This note documents a single T cell receptor (beta chain) sequence. The target antigen is unknown. With 60 Vbeta and 13 Jbeta primers, the PCR was carried out. TCRdb's copy holds only in-frame clones and misses some; the assay was immunoSEQ multiplex PCR. The table lists around 100,000 clones, 70% to 75% of them singletons. The sample originates from a study of cytomegalovirus exposure and HLA in healthy donors. Study-wide findings and caveats: Published work reported that the classifier diagnosed cytomegalovirus status with high specificity and sensitivity. When analyzed later, a missense DCLRE1C variant was found to be linked to TCR beta V- and J-gene trimming. Fewer N-insertions (relative to the roughly 720-donor mean) were reportedly seen in an Asian-associated ancestry cluster in a later analysis. According to an earlier analysis, most TCR beta V segments yielded productive rearrangements about 90% or about 30% of the time.

The sequencing input was PBMCs. The source of this sequence is a woman younger than 30 in good health and CMV-seropositive.

CDR3 in amino acids: CASSLAREGNEQFF. The CDR3 nucleotides are TGCGCCAGCAGCTTGGCCCGAGAGGGAAATGAGCAGTTCTTC. The chain carries TRBV5-1 and TRBJ2-1; TRBD2 might be the D (5 bases). The CDR3 has 14 amino acids. Trimming cost V 0 bases and J 7 bases, with 11 bases left between them. Germline V gives CDR1 SGHRS, CDR2 YFSETQ. Full variable domain (remainder filled in from reference TRBV5-1 and TRBJ2-1): KAGVTQTPRYLIKTRGQQVTLSCSPISGHRSVSWYQQTPGQGLQFLFEYFSETQRNKGNFPGRFSGRQFSNSRSEMNVSTLELGDSALYLCASSLAREGNEQFFGPGTRLTVL.